This entry is about one TCR beta chain. Germline V gene lookup returns CDR1 KGHDR and CDR2 SFDVKD. The J segment lost 0 bases and the V segment lost 3 bases, leaving 7 bases of the junction unmatched. The length of the CDR3 is 17 residues. This entry is derived from a study of blood T cell repertoires in COVID-19. Clones were sequenced by immunoSEQ multiplex PCR, and TCRdb holds only the in-frame ones, with some missing. The sample lists 150,000 or so clones, 92% occurring once. The sample was peripheral blood. V usage is TRBV24-1 and J usage is TRBJ2-1; 7 bases agree with TRBD2. The clonotype originates from a man aged 30 to 45 with COVID-19, enrolled during active disease. CDR3 bases: TGTGCCACCAGTGATACAACTAGCGCCACCTCCTACAATGAGCAGTTCTTC. Translated, it gives CATSDTTSATSYNEQFF.